One sample yielded the 14 T cell receptor beta chains listed below, sequenced in a study of blood T cell repertoires in COVID-19 (dated by TCRdb to the early 2020s). Receptor libraries were prepared by the immunoSEQ multiplex PCR assay. Entries here come from immuneACCESS through TCRdb and include only in-frame sequences with V and J called. Some clones fail to appear in such tables; in the studies checked, an unresolved V gene covers under half of the shortfall, and the cause of the remainder is unknown. The sample has under 350,000 clones on record, approximately 85% of them singletons. The ten most abundant clones make up less than 15% of the sample. Sequencing used peripheral blood. All receptors derive from a human donor in a cohort sampled during active COVID-19.

The chain is built from TRBV13 and TRBJ2-3, with D hard to call. The length of the CDR3 is 14 residues. The V end lost 5 bases, the J end lost 3 bases, and 12 bases lay between the germline ends. Germline lookup yields CDR1 PRHDT and CDR2 FYEKMQ (reference sequence). The CDR3 DNA follows: TGTGCCAGCAGCCCACGGAGTGAGACAGATACGCAGTATTTT. The encoded protein is CASSPRSETDTQYF. The whole variable domain, remainder taken from reference TRBV13 and TRBJ2-3, is AAGVIQSPRHLIKEKRETATLKCYPIPRHDTVYWYQQGPGQDPQFLISFYEKMQSDKGSIPDRFSAQQFSDYHSELNMSSLELGDSALYFCASSPRSETDTQYFGPGTRLTVL.

This clone is a singleton in its sample. The chain employs TRBV5-1 and TRBJ2-5; no clear D gene. CDR1 is SGHRS and CDR2 is YFSETQ in the germline V gene. The V end lost 3 bases, the J end lost 7 bases, and 19 bases lay between the germline ends. The CDR3 is 15 amino acids. CDR3 DNA sequence: TGCGCCAGCAGCTCCAACTACGCCCCACCGCGGACCCAGTACTTC. This codes for CASSSNYAPPRTQYF.

The gene calls are TRBV6-5 and TRBJ2-5, with 7 bases identical to TRBD1. The junction had 7 bases not matched to a gene; V was cut back by 6 bases and J by 3 bases. CDR1 is MNHEY and CDR2 is SVGAGI in the germline V gene. The CDR3 spans 14 residues. The CDR3, as DNA: TGTGCCAGCAGCAGGGGGTTGAGAGAAGAGACCCAGTACTTC. It encodes CASSRGLREETQYF.

In DNA form, the CDR3 reads TGTGCCAGCAGTTACAACAGGCAGTTCTACGAGCAGTACTTC. This codes for CASSYNRQFYEQYF. The chain combines TRBV6-5 with TRBJ2-7; D is perhaps TRBD1 (5 bases). The CDR3 has 14 residues. V lost 2 bases, J lost 3 bases, and 11 bases lay in between. The germline gives CDR1 MNHEY, CDR2 SVGAGI.

The chain recombines TRBV11-2 with TRBJ2-4; 9 positions match TRBD2. Unmatched junction bases numbered 6, after V lost 4 bases and J lost 2 bases. This CDR3 region has 16 residues. Germline loops: CDR1 SGHAT, CDR2 FQNNGV. The CDR3 loop reads CASSSGGTSPKNIQYF. CDR3 DNA sequence: TGTGCCAGCAGCTCTGGGGGGACTAGCCCCAAAAACATTCAGTACTTC. The full variable domain, rest sourced from reference TRBV11-2 and TRBJ2-4, is EAGVAQSPRYKIIEKRQSVAFWCNPISGHATLYWYQQILGQGPKLLIQFQNNGVVDDSQLPKDRFSAERLKGVDSTLKIQPAKLEDSAVYLCASSSGGTSPKNIQYFGAGTRLSVL.

Many counts were recorded for this clone. The rearrangement links TRBV5-4 to TRBJ2-5; 16 positions match TRBD2. Trimming at V came to 0 bases and at J to 4 bases, leaving 9 bases not matched to a gene. The CDR3 contains 19 residues. Germline V gene sequence: CDR1 SGHNT, CDR2 YYREEE (reference sequence). Written as DNA, the CDR3 is TGTGCCAGCAGCTTGGCTGGGACTAGCGGGAGGGCCGGGGGAGAGACCCAGTACTTC. This codes for CASSLAGTSGRAGGETQYF.

This clone was picked up one time. This rearrangement joins TRBV9 to TRBJ2-3, with 9 bases matching TRBD2. CDR1 is SGDLS, CDR2 YYNGEE, per germline. The CDR3 contains 16 residues. The V and J ends lost 4 bases and 2 bases, in that order; junction bases with no gene match: 8. CDR3 sequence: CASSPGLALYTDTQYF. DNA for the CDR3: TGTGCCAGCAGCCCGGGACTAGCCCTATACACAGATACGCAGTATTTT. The complete variable domain, with remaining parts taken from reference TRBV9 and TRBJ2-3, reads DSGVTQTPKHLITATGQRVTLRCSPRSGDLSVYWYQQSLDQGLQFLIQYYNGEERAKGNILERFSAQQFPDLHSELNLSSLELGDSALYFCASSPGLALYTDTQYFGPGTRLTVL.

The genes are TRBV21-1 and TRBJ1-5; the D call in the table, TRBD1, was not verified against the DNA. TRBV21-1 is designated a pseudogene. The CDR3 is 16 residues long. The CDR3 DNA reads as TGTGCCAGCAGATCACGACAGGGAGAGGACTATCAGCCCCAGCATTTT. Protein product: CASRSRQGEDYQPQHF.

This clone was observed a handful of times. The rearrangement links TRBV15 to TRBJ1-2; tentatively, D is TRBD1 (6 bases). The CDR3 loop spans 15 amino acids. Trimming removed 0 bases from V and 2 bases from J, with 10 bases in between. The germline V gene encodes CDR1 LNHNV and CDR2 YYDKDF (reference sequence). CDR3 DNA: TGTGCCACCAGCAGAGAAGACAGGACGAACTATGGCTACACCTTC. Its protein product is CATSREDRTNYGYTF.

This sequence joins TRBV10-2 and TRBJ2-5; 10 bases match TRBD2. This CDR3 region has 14 residues. CDR1 and CDR2 (germline): WSHSY, SAAADI. J was trimmed by 2 bases and V by 4 bases; bases with no gene match: 1. Written as DNA, the CDR3 is TGCGCCAGCAGTGGGACTAGCGGACAAGAGACCCAGTACTTC. Translated, it gives CASSGTSGQETQYF.

The J gene is TRBJ2-1, the V gene TRBV19, with 7 bases matching TRBD1. Germline assignment: CDR1 LNHDA and CDR2 SQIVND (reference sequence). CDR3 length: 14 amino acids. V was clipped by 2 bases and J by 4 bases; unmatched bases: 2. CDR3 loop: CASSIRDSYNEQFF. In DNA form, the CDR3 reads TGTGCCAGTAGTATAAGGGACAGTTACAATGAGCAGTTCTTC.

For the CDR3, the DNA is TGTGCCAGCAGTCAGCGGGAGGGGTGGGGCGAGCAGTACTTC. Protein product: CASSQREGWGEQYF. This chain links TRBV6-5 with TRBJ2-7; 10 bases align to TRBD2. This CDR3 comprises 14 residues. The germline V gene has CDR1 MNHEY and CDR2 SVGAGI. V shed 5 bases and J 6 bases; nucleotides not matched to a gene: 7.

V usage is TRBV7-8 and J usage is TRBJ2-3, with D maybe TRBD2 (6 bases). There are 15 residues in the CDR3. The V gene lost 6 bases and the J gene lost 0 bases, with 13 bases spanning the gap. Germline V lookup: CDR1 SGHVS, CDR2 FQNEAQ. The CDR3 loop is CASRLWSGSTDTQYF. CDR3 nucleotide sequence: TGTGCCAGCAGACTCTGGAGCGGGAGCACAGATACGCAGTATTTT. Drawing the rest from reference TRBV7-8 and TRBJ2-3, the complete variable domain is GAGVSQSPRYKVAKRGQDVALRCDPISGHVSLFWYQQALGQGPEFLTYFQNEAQLDKSGLPSDRFFAERPEGSVSTLKIQRTQQEDSAVYLCASRLWSGSTDTQYFGPGTRLTVL.

The chain employs TRBV4-2 and TRBJ1-4; D may be TRBD1 (6 bases). Germline lookup yields CDR1 LGHNA and CDR2 YNFKEQ. The CDR3 contains 15 residues. Trimming cost V 0 bases and J 6 bases, with 11 bases left between them. CDR3 DNA sequence: TGTGCCAGCAGCCAAGATAACAGGGACGATGAAAAACTGTTTTTT. Amino acids: CASSQDNRDDEKLFF.